This T cell receptor (beta chain) emerged from a study of blood T cell repertoires in COVID-19. Study overall: Spain, Italy and the United States supplied samples that represented acute and convalescent COVID-19. Sources were T cells, B-cell-depleted T cells, or PBMCs; the material itself was cDNA or gDNA.

The CDR3 spans 13 residues. Per the authors' pipeline: Reference gene primers were amplified, and this amplification served to estimate nucleated cell counts. Profiling relied on immunoSEQ multiplex PCR, and the TCRdb table lists in-frame clones only, not all of them. V, J and clone size are those of that table, while D and trimming were read from the DNA. The data contain more than 150,000 clones, about 80% of them singletons. Source material: peripheral blood. The receptor was derived from a human donor in a cohort sampled during active COVID-19. The J gene is TRBJ2-7, the V gene TRBV1; the table's D gene call, TRBD1, was not cross checked with the DNA. TRBV1 is a recognized pseudogene. The chain's CDR3 is CTSTGTGVHEQYF. CDR3 in DNA: TGCACCAGTACCGGGACAGGGGTCCACGAGCAGTACTTC.